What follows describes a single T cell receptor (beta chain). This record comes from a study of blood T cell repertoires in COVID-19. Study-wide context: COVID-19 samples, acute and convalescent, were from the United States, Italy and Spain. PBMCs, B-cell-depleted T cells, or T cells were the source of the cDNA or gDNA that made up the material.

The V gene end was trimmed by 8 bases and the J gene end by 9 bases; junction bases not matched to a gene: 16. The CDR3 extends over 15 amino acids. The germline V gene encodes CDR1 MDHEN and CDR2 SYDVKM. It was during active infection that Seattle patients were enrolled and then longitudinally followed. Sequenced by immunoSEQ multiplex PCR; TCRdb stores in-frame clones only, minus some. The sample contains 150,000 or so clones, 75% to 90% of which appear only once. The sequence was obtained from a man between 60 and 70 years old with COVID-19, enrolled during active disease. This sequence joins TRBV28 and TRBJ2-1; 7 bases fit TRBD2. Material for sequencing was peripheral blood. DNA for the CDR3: TGTGCCAGCCACCTACGGGGAGGGAACTCGCGTGAGCAGTTCTTC. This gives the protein CASHLRGGNSREQFF.